The rows below give T cell receptor beta chains drawn from one sample of a study of metastatic and nonmetastatic thyroid tumors. TCRdb recomputed clones from the PCR reads via MiXCR. The sample lists approximately 32,000 clones; about a fifth were seen once. Sequences were obtained from tumor tissue. The receptors shown here come from a male donor with papillary thyroid cancer or a benign thyroid nodule (not recorded which). Some clones in this sample may be carry-over from other donors' samples. CDR3s include the opening cysteine and the closing phenylalanine or tryptophan. D genes are given only for firm matches. Some rows have no size entry. The others give once, few or many, or a class for an expanded clone.

d_call | cdr3_length | j_call | clone_size | v_call | cdr3_aa | cdr3_nt
TRBD2 | 13 | TRBJ2-1 | many | TRBV7-9 | CASSFFLAGEQFF | TGTGCCAGCAGCTTCTTTCTAGCGGGCGAGCAGTTCTTC
- | 18 | TRBJ2-7 | - | TRBV11-1 | CASSPAVGSSRVSYEQYF | TGTGCCAGCAGCCCAGCAGTGGGCAGTTCTCGGGTGAGCTACGAGCAGTACTTC
- | 15 | TRBJ2-3 | - | TRBV28 | CASSSPSTGLDTQYF | TGTGCCAGCAGTTCGCCCTCCACAGGGTTAGATACGCAGTATTTT
- | 12 | TRBJ2-7 | - | TRBV19 | CASSRDSGEQYF | TGTGCCAGTAGTCGGGATTCCGGCGAGCAGTACTTC
TRBD1 | 17 | TRBJ2-4 | many | TRBV6-1 | CASSGLMTGWAKNIQYF | TGTGCCAGCAGTGGGCTGATGACAGGGTGGGCCAAAAACATTCAGTACTTC
TRBD1 | 14 | TRBJ2-7 | few | TRBV6-2/TRBV6-3 | CATRGQSSTYEQYF | TGTGCCACCCGGGGACAGTCCTCAACCTACGAGCAGTACTTC
- | 13 | TRBJ1-1 | many | TRBV6-2/TRBV6-3 | CASFRQMHTEAFF | TGTGCCAGCTTCAGGCAGATGCACACTGAAGCTTTCTTT
- | 13 | TRBJ1-2 | many | TRBV6-5 | CASSYTALYGYTF | TGTGCCAGCAGTTACACAGCCCTTTATGGCTACACCTTC
- | 12 | TRBJ1-1 | medium-sized | TRBV27 | CASRDLNTEAFF | TGTGCCAGCAGGGACCTGAACACTGAAGCTTTCTTT
- | 16 | TRBJ1-5 | - | TRBV28 | CASNPSPQGGNQPQQF | TGTGCCAGCAACCCAAGCCCTCAGGGTGGCAATCAGCCCCAGCAGTTT
TRBD1 | 17 | TRBJ2-1 | many | TRBV4-3 | CASSQGGGDSYYNEQFF | TGCGCCAGCAGCCAAGGGGGTGGGGACAGCTACTACAATGAGCAGTTCTTC
- | 15 | TRBJ1-2 | - | TRBV2 | CVSSPDWGGGYGYTF | TGTGTCAGCAGCCCCGACTGGGGCGGCGGCTATGGCTACACCTTC
- | 11 | TRBJ1-5 | many | TRBV6-1 | CASSHNQPQHF | TGTGCCAGCAGTCACAATCAGCCCCAGCATTTT
- | 15 | TRBJ2-1 | - | TRBV20-1 | CSAPSAWRGPDEQFF | TGCAGTGCCCCTTCGGCGTGGCGTGGTCCCGATGAGCAGTTCTTC
- | 12 | TRBJ2-5 | - | TRBV20-1 | CSARTPGQTQYF | TGCAGTGCTAGGACACCCGGACAGACCCAGTACTTC
TRBD2 | 14 | TRBJ2-7 | - | TRBV7-2 | CASSSDTSGRGQYF | TGTGCCAGCAGCTCGGATACTAGCGGGAGGGGTCAGTACTTC
- | 14 | TRBJ1-2 | - | TRBV7-8 | CASSLALRGRGYTF | TGTGCCAGCAGCTTAGCGCTCCGGGGGAGGGGCTACACCTTC
TRBD2 | 15 | TRBJ2-3 | few | TRBV6-5 | CASSYSGGDTDTQYF | TGTGCCAGCAGTTATAGCGGGGGGGACACAGATACGCAGTATTTT
- | 15 | TRBJ2-1 | - | TRBV11-2 | CGWSLVIWGGNEQFF | TGTGGGTGGAGCTTAGTAATCTGGGGAGGCAATGAGCAGTTCTTC
- | 13 | TRBJ1-1 | many | TRBV28 | CASSLRVNTEAFF | TGTGCCAGCAGTTTGCGGGTGAACACTGAAGCTTTCTTT
TRBD1 | 15 | TRBJ2-1 | once | TRBV7-2 | CASSLSGQGSNEQFF | TGTGCCAGCAGCTTATCAGGACAGGGTTCTAATGAGCAGTTCTTC
- | 14 | TRBJ2-1 | few | TRBV6-1 | CASSPTPGYNEQFF | TGTGCCAGCAGTCCCACCCCAGGATACAATGAGCAGTTCTTC
TRBD1 | 16 | TRBJ1-2 | few | TRBV5-1 | CASSLAWGQGVYGYTF | TGCGCCAGCAGCTTGGCCTGGGGACAGGGGGTTTATGGCTACACCTTC
TRBD1 | 20 | TRBJ1-5 | medium-sized | TRBV6-5 | CASSYSISRDRGPSNQPQHF | TGTGCCAGCAGTTACTCGATCTCCCGGGACAGGGGACCTAGCAATCAGCCCCAGCATTTT
TRBD1 | 12 | TRBJ2-7 | medium-sized | TRBV24-1 | CATRDRVGEQYF | TGTGCCACCAGGGACAGGGTGGGCGAGCAGTACTTC
TRBD2 | 16 | TRBJ2-5 | many | TRBV7-8 | CASSLTLAGGIETQYF | TGTGCCAGCAGCTTAACGCTAGCGGGAGGGATCGAGACCCAGTACTTC
- | 15 | TRBJ2-5 | - | TRBV5-1 | CDSSWGGGEQETQYF | TGCGACAGCAGCTGGGGGGGCGGAGAACAAGAGACCCAGTACTTC
TRBD1 | 13 | TRBJ2-3 | - | TRBV11-3 | CASSGYRGDTQYF | TGTGCCAGCAGCGGGTACAGGGGTGATACGCAGTATTTT
TRBD2 | 15 | TRBJ2-1 | many | TRBV20-1 | CSAGGLAGVYNEQFF | TGCAGTGCTGGGGGACTAGCGGGAGTCTACAATGAGCAGTTCTTC
- | 15 | TRBJ1-3 | many | TRBV9 | CASSPSGRVGNTIYF | TGTGCCAGCAGCCCCTCGGGGAGAGTAGGGAACACCATATATTTT
- | 13 | TRBJ1-1 | - | TRBV6-1 | CASSDGGYTEAFF | TGTGCCAGCAGTGATGGTGGGTACACTGAAGCTTTCTTT